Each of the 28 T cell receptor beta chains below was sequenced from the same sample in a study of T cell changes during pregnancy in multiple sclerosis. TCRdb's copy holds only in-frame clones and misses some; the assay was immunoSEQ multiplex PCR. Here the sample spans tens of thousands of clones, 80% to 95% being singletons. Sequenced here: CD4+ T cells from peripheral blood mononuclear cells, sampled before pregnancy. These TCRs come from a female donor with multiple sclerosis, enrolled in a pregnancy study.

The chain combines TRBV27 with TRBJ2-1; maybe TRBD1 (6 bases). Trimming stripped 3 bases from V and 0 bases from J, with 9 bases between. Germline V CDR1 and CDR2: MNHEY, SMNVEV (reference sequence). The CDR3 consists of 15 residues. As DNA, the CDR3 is TGTGCCAGCAGTTTCCGACAGGTCTCCTACAATGAGCAGTTCTTC. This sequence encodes CASSFRQVSYNEQFF.

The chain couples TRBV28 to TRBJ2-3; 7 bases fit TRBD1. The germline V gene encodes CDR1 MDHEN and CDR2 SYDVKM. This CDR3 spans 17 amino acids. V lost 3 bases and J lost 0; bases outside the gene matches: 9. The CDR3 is CASSLSRGIVSTDTQYF. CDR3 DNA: TGTGCCAGCAGTTTGAGCAGGGGGATAGTCAGCACAGATACGCAGTATTTT.

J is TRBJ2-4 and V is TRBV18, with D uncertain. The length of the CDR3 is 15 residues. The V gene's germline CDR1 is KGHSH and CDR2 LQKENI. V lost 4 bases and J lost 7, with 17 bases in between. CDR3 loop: CASSLSVRSYNIQYF. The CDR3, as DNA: TGTGCCAGCTCACTATCTGTCAGGTCGTATAACATTCAGTACTTC.

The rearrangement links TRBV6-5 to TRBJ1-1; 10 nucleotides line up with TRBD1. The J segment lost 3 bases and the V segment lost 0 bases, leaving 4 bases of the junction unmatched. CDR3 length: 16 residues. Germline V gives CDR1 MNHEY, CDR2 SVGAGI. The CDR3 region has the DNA TGTGCCAGCAGTTACTCGCCCGGGACAGGGGACACTGAAGCTTTCTTT. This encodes CASSYSPGTGDTEAFF.

In nucleotides, the CDR3 is TGTGCCAGCAGTTATACGGACAGCTCCTATAATTCACCCCTCCACTTT. Translated: CASSYTDSSYNSPLHF. The rearrangement uses TRBV6-5 and TRBJ1-6, with D possibly matching TRBD1 (6 bases). This CDR3 contains 16 residues. Germline loops: CDR1 MNHEY, CDR2 SVGAGI. Trimming removed 3 bases from V and 0 bases from J, with 9 bases in between.

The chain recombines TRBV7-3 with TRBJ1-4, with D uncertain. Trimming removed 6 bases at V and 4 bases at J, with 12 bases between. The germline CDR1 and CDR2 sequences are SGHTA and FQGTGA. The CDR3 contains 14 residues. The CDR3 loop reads CASSKSGYNEKLFF. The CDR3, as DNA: TGTGCCAGCAGTAAATCAGGCTATAATGAAAAACTGTTTTTT.

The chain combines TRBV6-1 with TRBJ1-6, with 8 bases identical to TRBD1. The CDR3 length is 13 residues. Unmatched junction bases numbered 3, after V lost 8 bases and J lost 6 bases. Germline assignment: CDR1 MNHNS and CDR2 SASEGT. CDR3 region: CASDDRGNSPLHF. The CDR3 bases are TGTGCCAGCGATGACAGGGGTAATTCACCCCTCCACTTT.

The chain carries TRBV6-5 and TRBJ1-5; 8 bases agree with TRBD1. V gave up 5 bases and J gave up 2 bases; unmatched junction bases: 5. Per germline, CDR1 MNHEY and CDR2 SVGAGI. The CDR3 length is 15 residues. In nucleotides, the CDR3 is TGTGCCAGCAGTCTTACAGGGGGAGGCAATCAGCCCCAGCATTTT. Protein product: CASSLTGGGNQPQHF.

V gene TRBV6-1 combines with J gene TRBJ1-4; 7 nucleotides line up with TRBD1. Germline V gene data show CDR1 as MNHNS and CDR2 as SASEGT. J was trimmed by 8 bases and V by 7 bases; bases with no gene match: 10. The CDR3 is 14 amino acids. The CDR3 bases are TGTGCCAGCAAGGCGGGGACAGCTTTAGAAAAACTGTTTTTT. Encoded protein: CASKAGTALEKLFF.

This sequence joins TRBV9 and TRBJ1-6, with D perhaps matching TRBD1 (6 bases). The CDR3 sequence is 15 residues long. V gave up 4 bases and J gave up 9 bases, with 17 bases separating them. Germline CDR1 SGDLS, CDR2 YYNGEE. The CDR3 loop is CASSPRAGESSPLHF. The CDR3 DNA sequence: TGTGCCAGCAGCCCCCGGGCAGGGGAAAGTTCACCCCTCCACTTT.

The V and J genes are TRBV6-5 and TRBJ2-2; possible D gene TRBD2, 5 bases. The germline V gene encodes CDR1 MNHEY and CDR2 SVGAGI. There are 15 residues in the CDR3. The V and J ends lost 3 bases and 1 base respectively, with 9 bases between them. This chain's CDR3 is CASSYSDLNTGELFF. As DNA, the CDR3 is TGTGCCAGCAGTTATAGCGACCTGAACACCGGGGAGCTGTTTTTT.

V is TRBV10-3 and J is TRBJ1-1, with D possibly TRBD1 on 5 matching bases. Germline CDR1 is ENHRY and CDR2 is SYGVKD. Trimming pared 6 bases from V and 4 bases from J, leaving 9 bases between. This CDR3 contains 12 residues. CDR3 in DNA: TGTGCCATCAGCAGGGCTGCCACTGAAGCTTTCTTT. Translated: CAISRAATEAFF.

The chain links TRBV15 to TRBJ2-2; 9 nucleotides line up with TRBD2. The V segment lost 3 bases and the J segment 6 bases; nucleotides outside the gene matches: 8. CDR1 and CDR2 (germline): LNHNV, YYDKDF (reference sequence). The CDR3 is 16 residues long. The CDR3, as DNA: TGTGCCACCAGCAGTTTAGCGGGAGAAGTGCCCGGGGAGCTGTTTTTT. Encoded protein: CATSSLAGEVPGELFF.

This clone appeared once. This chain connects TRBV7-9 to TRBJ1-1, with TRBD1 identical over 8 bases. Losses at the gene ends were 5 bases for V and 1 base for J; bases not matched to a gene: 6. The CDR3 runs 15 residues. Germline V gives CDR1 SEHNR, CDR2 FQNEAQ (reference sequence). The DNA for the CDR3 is TGTGCCAGCAGCCGAGGGGACAGGACGAACACTGAAGCTTTCTTT. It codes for CASSRGDRTNTEAFF. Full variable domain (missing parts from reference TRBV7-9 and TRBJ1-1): DTGVSQNPRHKITKRGQNVTFRCDPISEHNRLYWYRQTLGQGPEFLTYFQNEAQLEKSRLLSDRFSAERPKGSFSTLEIQRTEQGDSAMYLCASSRGDRTNTEAFFGQGTRLTVV.

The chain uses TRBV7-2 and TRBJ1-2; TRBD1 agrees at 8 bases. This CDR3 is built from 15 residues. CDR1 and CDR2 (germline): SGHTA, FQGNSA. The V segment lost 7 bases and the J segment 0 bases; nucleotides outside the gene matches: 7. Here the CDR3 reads CASTRTGGSNYGYTF. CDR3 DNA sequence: TGTGCCAGCACCCGAACAGGGGGATCTAACTATGGCTACACCTTC.

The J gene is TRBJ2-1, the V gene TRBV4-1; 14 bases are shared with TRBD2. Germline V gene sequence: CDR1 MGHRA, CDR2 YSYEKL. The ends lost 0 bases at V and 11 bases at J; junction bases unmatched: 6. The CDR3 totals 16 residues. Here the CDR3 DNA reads TGCGCCAGCAGCCAAGATACCGGACTAGCGGGAGGAAAGCAGTTCTTC. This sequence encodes CASSQDTGLAGGKQFF.

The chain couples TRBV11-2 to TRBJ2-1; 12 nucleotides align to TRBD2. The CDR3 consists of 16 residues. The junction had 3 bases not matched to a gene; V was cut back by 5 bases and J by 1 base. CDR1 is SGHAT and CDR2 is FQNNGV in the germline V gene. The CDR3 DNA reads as TGTGCCAGCAGCAGGGGGACTAGCGGGTCCTACAATGAGCAGTTCTTC. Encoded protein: CASSRGTSGSYNEQFF.

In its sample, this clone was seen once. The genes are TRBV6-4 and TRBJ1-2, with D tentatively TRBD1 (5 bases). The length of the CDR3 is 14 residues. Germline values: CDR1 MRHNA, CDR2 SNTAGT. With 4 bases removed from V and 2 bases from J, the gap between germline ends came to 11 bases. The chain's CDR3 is CASSAGTGNYGYTF. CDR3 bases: TGTGCCAGCAGTGCCGGTACAGGAAACTATGGCTACACCTTC.

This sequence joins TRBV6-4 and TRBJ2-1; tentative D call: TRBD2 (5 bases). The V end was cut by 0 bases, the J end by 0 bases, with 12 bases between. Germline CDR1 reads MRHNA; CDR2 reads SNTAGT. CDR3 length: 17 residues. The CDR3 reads CASSDSTSAVSYNEQFF. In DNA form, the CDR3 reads TGTGCCAGCAGTGACTCTACATCAGCGGTCTCCTACAATGAGCAGTTCTTC.

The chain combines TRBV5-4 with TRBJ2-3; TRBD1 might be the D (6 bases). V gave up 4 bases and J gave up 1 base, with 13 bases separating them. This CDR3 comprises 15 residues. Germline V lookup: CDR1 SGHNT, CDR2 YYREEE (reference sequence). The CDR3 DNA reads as TGTGCCAGCAGCCCCCCACCAGGGGGCACAGATACGCAGTATTTT. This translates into CASSPPPGGTDTQYF.

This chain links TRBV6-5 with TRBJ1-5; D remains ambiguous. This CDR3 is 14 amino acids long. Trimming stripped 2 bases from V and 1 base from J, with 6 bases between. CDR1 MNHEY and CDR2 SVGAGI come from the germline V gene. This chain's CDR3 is CASSYGGSNQPQHF. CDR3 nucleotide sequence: TGTGCCAGCAGTTACGGAGGCAGCAATCAGCCCCAGCATTTT.

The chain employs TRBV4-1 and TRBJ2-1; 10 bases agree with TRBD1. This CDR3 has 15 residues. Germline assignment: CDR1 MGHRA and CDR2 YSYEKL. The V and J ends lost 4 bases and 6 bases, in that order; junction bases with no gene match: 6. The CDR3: CASSPRGDRGNEQFF. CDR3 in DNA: TGCGCCAGCAGCCCCCGAGGGGACAGGGGCAATGAGCAGTTCTTC.

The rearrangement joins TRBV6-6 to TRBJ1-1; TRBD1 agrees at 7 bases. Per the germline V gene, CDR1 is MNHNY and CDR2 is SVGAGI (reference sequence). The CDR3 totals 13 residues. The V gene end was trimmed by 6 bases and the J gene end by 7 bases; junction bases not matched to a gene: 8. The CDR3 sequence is CASSTTGVVEAFF. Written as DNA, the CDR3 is TGTGCCAGCAGCACTACAGGGGTTGTTGAAGCTTTCTTT.

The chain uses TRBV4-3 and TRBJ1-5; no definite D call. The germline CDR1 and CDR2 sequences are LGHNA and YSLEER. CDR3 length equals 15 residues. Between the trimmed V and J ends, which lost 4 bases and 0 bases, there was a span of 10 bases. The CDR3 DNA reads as TGCGCCAGCAGCCGAGGTCTTAATAGCAATCAGCCCCAGCATTTT. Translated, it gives CASSRGLNSNQPQHF.

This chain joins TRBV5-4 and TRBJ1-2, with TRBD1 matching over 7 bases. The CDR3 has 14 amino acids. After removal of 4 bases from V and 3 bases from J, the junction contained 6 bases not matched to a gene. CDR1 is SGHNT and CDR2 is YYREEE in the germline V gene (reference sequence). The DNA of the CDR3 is TGTGCCAGCAGCGCTACGGACAGGTACTATGGCTACACCTTC. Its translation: CASSATDRYYGYTF. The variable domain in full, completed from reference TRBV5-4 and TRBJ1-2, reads ETGVTQSPTHLIKTRGQQVTLRCSSQSGHNTVSWYQQALGQGPQFIFQYYREEENGRGNFPPRFSGLQFPNYSSELNVNALELDDSALYLCASSATDRYYGYTFGSGTRLTVV.

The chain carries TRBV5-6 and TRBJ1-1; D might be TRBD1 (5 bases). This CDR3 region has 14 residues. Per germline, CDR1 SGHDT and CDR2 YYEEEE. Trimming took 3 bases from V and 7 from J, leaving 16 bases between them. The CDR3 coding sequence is TGTGCCAGCAGCTGGGGCAGGATTACCCTTGAAGCTTTCTTT. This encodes CASSWGRITLEAFF.

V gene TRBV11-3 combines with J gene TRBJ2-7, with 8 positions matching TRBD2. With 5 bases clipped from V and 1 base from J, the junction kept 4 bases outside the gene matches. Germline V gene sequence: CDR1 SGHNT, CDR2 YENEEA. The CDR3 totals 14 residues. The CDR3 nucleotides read TGTGCCAGCAGCCCTACTAGCGGATCCTACGAGCAGTACTTC. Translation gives CASSPTSGSYEQYF. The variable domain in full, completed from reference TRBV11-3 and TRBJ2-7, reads EAGVVQSPRYKIIEKKQPVAFWCNPISGHNTLYWYLQNLGQGPELLIRYENEEAVDDSQLPKDRFSAERLKGVDSTLKIQPAELGDSAVYLCASSPTSGSYEQYFGPGTRLTVT.

DNA for the CDR3: TGTGCCATCAGTGATTGGGGTGGGACAGGGGCAGATACGCAGTATTTT. Translating it yields CAISDWGGTGADTQYF. The chain employs TRBV10-3 and TRBJ2-3; 10 nucleotides align to TRBD1. Germline values: CDR1 ENHRY, CDR2 SYGVKD. The CDR3 sequence is 16 residues long. After removal of 3 bases from V and 4 bases from J, the junction contained 7 bases not matched to a gene.